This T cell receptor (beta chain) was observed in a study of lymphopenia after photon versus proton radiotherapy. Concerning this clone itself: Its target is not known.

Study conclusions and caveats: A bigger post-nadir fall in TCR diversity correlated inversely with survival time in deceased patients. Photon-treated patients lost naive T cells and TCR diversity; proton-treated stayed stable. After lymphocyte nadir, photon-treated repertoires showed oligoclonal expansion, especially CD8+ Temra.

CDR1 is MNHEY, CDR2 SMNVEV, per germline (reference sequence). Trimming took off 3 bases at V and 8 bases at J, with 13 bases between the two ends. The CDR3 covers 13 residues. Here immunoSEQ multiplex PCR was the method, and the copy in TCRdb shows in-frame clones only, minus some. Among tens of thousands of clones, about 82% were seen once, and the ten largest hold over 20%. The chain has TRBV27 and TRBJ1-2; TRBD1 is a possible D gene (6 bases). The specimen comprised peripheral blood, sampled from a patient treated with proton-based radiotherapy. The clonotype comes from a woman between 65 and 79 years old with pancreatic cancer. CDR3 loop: CASSFLGGKGYTF. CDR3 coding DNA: TGTGCCAGCAGTTTCCTCGGGGGCAAAGGCTACACCTTC.